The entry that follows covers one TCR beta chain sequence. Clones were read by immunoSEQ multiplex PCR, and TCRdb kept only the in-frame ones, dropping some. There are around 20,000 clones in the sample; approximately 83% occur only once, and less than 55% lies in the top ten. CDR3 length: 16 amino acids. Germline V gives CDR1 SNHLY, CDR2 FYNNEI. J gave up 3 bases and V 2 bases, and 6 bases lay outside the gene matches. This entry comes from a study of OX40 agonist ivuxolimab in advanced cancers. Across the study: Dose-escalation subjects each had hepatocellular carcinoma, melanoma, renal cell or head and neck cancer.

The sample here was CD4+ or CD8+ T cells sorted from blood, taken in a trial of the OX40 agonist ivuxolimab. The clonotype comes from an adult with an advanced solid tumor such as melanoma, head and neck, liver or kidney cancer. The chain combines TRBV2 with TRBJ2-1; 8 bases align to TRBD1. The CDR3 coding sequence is TGTGCCAGCAGTGAAAATCAGGGGGCGTACTACAATGAGCAGTTCTTC. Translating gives CASSENQGAYYNEQFF.